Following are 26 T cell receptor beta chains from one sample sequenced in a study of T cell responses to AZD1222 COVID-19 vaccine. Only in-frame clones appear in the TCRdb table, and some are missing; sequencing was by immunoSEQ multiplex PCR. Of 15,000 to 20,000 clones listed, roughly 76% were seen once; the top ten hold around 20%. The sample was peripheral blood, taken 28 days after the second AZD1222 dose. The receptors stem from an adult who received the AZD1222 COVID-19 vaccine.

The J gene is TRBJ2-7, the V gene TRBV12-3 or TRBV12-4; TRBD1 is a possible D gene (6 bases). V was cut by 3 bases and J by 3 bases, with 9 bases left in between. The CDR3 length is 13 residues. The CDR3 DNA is TGTGCCAGCAGTTTGGGACACGTCTACGAGCAGTACTTC. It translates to CASSLGHVYEQYF.

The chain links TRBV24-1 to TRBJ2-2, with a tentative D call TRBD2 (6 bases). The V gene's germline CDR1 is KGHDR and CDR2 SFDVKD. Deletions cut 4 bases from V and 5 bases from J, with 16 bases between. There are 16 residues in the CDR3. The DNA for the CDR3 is TGTGCCACCAGTGACGGGGACTTCCGTCGGACCGGGGAGCTGTTTTTT. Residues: CATSDGDFRRTGELFF.

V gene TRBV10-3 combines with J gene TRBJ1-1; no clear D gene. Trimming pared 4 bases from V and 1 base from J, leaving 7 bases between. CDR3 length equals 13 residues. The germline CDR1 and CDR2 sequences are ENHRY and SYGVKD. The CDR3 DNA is TGTGCCATCAGTGTAAACGGGAACACTGAAGCTTTCTTT. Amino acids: CAISVNGNTEAFF.

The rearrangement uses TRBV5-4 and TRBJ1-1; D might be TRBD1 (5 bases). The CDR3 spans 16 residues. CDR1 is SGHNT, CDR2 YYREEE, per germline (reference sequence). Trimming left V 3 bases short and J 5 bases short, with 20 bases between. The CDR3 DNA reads TGTGCCAGCAGCTGGGACTCAAGCATCGAGTGGACTGAAGCTTTCTTT. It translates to CASSWDSSIEWTEAFF.

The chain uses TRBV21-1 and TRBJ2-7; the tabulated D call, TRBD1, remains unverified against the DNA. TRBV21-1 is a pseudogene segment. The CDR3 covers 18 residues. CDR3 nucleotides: TGTGCCAGCAGAAAAAGGGGACACGGGGGACAGCTCTCCTACGAGCAGTACTTC. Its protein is CASRKRGHGGQLSYEQYF.

The DNA for the CDR3 is TGTGCCAGCAGCTTACAAACAGGGGTTACCTACGAGCAGTACTTC. This gives the protein CASSLQTGVTYEQYF. The chain links TRBV7-6 to TRBJ2-7; 7 bases agree with TRBD1. CDR3 length: 15 residues. Germline CDR1 is SGHVS and CDR2 is FNYEAQ. V gave up 2 bases and J gave up 2 bases; unmatched junction bases: 6. Looking up the rest from reference TRBV7-6 and TRBJ2-7 gives the full variable domain: GAGVSQSPRYKVTKRGQDVALRCDPISGHVSLYWYRQALGQGPEFLTYFNYEAQQDKSGLPNDRFSAERPEGSISTLTIQRTEQRDSAMYRCASSLQTGVTYEQYFGPGTRLTVT.

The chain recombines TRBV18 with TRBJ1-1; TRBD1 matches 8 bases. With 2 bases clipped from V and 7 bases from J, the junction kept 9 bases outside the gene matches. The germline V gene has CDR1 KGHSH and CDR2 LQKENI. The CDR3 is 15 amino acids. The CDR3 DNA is TGTGCCAGCTCACCAGTTACAGGGGGAGTAGGTGAAGCTTTCTTT. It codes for CASSPVTGGVGEAFF.

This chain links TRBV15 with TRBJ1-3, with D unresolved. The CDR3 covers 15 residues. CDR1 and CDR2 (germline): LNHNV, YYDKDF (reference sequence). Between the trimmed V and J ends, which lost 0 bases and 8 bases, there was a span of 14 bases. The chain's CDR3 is CATSRDWGGRDTIYF. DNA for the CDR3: TGTGCCACCAGCAGAGATTGGGGAGGACGGGACACCATATATTTT.

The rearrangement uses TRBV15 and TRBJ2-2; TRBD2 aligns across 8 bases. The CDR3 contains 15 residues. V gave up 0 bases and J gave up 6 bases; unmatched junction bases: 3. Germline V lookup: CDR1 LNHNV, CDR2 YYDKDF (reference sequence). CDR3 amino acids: CATSRDGRGAGELFF. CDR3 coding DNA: TGTGCCACCAGCAGAGATGGGCGGGGGGCCGGGGAGCTGTTTTTT. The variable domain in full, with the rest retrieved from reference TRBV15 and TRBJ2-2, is DAMVIQNPRYQVTQFGKPVTLSCSQTLNHNVMYWYQQKSSQAPKLLFHYYDKDFNNEADTPDNFQSRRPNTSFCFLDIRSPGLGDTAMYLCATSRDGRGAGELFFGEGSRLTVL.

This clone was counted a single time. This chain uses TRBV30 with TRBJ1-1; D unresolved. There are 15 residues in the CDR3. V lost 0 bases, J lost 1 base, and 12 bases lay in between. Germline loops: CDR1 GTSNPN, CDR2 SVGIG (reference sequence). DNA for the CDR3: TGTGCCTGGAGTGTACAAGGGCGGCAGAACACTGAAGCTTTCTTT. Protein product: CAWSVQGRQNTEAFF.

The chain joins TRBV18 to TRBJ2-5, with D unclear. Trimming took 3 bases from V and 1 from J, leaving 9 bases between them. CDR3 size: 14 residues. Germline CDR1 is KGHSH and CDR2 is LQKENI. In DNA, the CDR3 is TGTGCCAGCTCACCCCAACATCCCCAAGAGACCCAGTACTTC. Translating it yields CASSPQHPQETQYF.

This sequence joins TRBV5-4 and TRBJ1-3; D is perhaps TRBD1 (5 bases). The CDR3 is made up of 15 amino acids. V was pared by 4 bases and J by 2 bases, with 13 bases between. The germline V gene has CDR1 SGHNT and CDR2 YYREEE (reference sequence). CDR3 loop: CASSPEWGTGNTIYF. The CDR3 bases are TGTGCCAGCAGCCCTGAATGGGGGACTGGAAACACCATATATTTT.

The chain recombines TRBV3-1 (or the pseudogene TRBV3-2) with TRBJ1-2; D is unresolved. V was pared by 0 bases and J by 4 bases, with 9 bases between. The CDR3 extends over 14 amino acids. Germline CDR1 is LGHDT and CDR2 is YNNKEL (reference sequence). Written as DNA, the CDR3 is TGTGCCAGCAGCCAAGATTCAGGACCCTATGGCTACACCTTC. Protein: CASSQDSGPYGYTF.

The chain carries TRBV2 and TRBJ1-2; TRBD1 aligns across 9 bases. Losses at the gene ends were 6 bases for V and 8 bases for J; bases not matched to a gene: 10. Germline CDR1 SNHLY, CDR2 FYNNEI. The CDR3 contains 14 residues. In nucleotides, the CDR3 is TGTGCCAGCAGCGAGTACAGGGGGCTGGGGGGCTACACCTTC. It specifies CASSEYRGLGGYTF.

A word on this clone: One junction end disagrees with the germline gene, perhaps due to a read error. The CDR3 spells CASSGGGLDF. In nucleotides, the CDR3 is TGTGCCAGCAGTGGGGGAGGTCTAGACTTC. The chain recombines TRBV2 with TRBJ2-5; D is perhaps TRBD2 (6 bases). CDR3 length: 10 residues. Germline V CDR1 and CDR2: SNHLY, FYNNEI. The variable domain in full, with the rest retrieved from reference TRBV2 and TRBJ2-5, is EPEVTQTPSHQVTQMGQEVILRCVPISNHLYFYWYRQILGQKVEFLVSFYNNEISEKSEIFDDQFSVERPDGSNFTLKIRSTKLEDSAMYFCASSGGGLDFGPGTRLLVL.

The CDR3 DNA sequence: TGCAGCGCCCCTACTAGCGGGAGAGGCTCTAGCACAGATACGCAGTATTTT. Protein product: CSAPTSGRGSSTDTQYF. The rearrangement joins TRBV29-1 to TRBJ2-3, with 11 positions matching TRBD2. The CDR3 extends over 17 amino acids. Trimming cost V 7 bases and J 0 bases; bases outside gene matches: 12. Looked up from germline, CDR1 is SQVTM and CDR2 is ANQGSEA.

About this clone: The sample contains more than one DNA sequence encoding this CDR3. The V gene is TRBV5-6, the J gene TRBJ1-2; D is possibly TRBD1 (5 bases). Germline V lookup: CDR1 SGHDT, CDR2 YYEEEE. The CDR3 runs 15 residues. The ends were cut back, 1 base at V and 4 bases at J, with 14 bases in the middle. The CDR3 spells CASSLRRGLGYGYTF. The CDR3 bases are TGTGCCAGCAGCTTGAGACGGGGCTTGGGCTATGGCTACACCTTC.

CDR3 loop: CASSLAQGGVSGAEAFF. The CDR3 DNA sequence: TGCGCCAGCAGCTTGGCCCAGGGGGGGGTGTCTGGTGCTGAAGCTTTCTTT. This chain uses TRBV5-1 with TRBJ1-1; 7 bases map to TRBD1. The CDR3 is 17 residues long. CDR1 and CDR2 (germline): SGHRS, YFSETQ. Trimming cost V 0 bases and J 6 bases; bases outside gene matches: 14. The variable domain in full, with the rest retrieved from reference TRBV5-1 and TRBJ1-1, is KAGVTQTPRYLIKTRGQQVTLSCSPISGHRSVSWYQQTPGQGLQFLFEYFSETQRNKGNFPGRFSGRQFSNSRSEMNVSTLELGDSALYLCASSLAQGGVSGAEAFFGQGTRLTVV.

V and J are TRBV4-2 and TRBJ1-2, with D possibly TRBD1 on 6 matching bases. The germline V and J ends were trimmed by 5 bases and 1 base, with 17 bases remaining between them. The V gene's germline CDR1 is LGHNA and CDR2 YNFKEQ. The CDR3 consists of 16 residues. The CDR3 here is CASSISGGEGNYGYTF. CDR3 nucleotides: TGTGCCAGCAGCATCAGCGGGGGCGAGGGTAACTATGGCTACACCTTC.

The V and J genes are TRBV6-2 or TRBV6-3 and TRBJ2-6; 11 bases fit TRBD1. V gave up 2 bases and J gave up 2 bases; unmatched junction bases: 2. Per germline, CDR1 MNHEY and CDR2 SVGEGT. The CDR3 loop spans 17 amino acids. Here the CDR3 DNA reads TGTGCCAGCAGTTACAGGACAGGGGGCGCTGGGGCCAACGTCCTGACTTTC. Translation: CASSYRTGGAGANVLTF.

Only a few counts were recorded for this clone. As DNA, the CDR3 is TGTGCCAGCAGCCTTCCTTGGAGGCAGGCGGGCACCGGGGAGCTGTTTTTT. The encoded protein is CASSLPWRQAGTGELFF. The chain recombines TRBV11-2 with TRBJ2-2, with D maybe TRBD2 (5 bases). This CDR3 contains 17 residues. Trimming cost V 5 bases and J 4 bases, with 20 bases left between them. CDR1 is SGHAT, CDR2 FQNNGV, per germline.

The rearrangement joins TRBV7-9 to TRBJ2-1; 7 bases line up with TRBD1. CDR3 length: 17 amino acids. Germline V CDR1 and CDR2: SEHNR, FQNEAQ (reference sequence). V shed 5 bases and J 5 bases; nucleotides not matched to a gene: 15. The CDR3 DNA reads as TGTGCCAGCAGCCAAGATCCGGGACAGCGATTAGACAATGAGCAGTTCTTC. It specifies CASSQDPGQRLDNEQFF.

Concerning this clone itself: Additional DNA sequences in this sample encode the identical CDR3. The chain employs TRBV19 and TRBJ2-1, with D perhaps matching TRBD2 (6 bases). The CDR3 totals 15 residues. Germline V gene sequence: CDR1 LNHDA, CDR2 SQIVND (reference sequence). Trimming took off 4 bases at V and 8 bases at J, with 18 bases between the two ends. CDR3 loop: CASSTPGPTGDEQFF. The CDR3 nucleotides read TGTGCCAGTAGTACCCCGGGGCCTACGGGGGATGAGCAGTTCTTC.

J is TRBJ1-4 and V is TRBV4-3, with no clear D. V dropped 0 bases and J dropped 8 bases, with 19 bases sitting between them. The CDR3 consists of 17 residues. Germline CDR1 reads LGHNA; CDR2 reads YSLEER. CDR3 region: CASSQEAAVGNYEKLFF. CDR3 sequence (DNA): TGCGCCAGCAGCCAAGAAGCGGCGGTAGGGAATTACGAAAAACTGTTTTTT.

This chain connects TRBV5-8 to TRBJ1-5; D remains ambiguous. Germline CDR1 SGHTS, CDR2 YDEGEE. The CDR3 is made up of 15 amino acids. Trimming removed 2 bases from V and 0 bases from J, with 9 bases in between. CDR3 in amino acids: CASSFGSLSNQPQHF. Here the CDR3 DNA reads TGTGCCAGCAGCTTTGGCAGCCTTAGCAATCAGCCCCAGCATTTT.

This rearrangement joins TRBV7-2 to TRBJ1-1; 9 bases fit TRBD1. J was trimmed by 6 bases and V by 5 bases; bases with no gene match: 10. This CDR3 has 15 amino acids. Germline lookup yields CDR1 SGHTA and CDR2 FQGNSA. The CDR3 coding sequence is TGTGCCAGCAGCACGGGACAGGGAATGCCCTCTGAAGCTTTCTTT. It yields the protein CASSTGQGMPSEAFF.